The sequence of this TCR beta chain was determined in a study of T-cell reconstitution after alpha-beta-depleted transplantation in children. V lost 1 base to trimming and J lost 6 bases, with 13 bases between them. This CDR3 is 14 amino acids long. The germline V gene encodes CDR1 LGHDT and CDR2 YNNKEL (reference sequence). Unique molecular identifiers featured in how the TCRbeta library was prepared. TCRdb reprocessed the PCR reads via MiXCR and lists one record per CDR3 protein. The sample shows roughly 340,000 distinct CDR3 sequences, roughly 16% of them seen only once. The sample was PBMCs, mostly from graft donor cells, taken 360 days after TCRalphabeta/CD19-depleted stem cell transplant. This clonotype was sampled from a male patient under 10 years old who had a stem cell transplant for acute lymphoblastic leukemia, so the T cells may come from the graft donor. V is TRBV3-1 and J is TRBJ2-7, with D possibly being TRBD1 (5 bases). CDR3 residues: CASSQGARVAEQYF. The DNA for the CDR3 is TGTGCCAGCAGCCAAGGCGCCAGGGTGGCCGAGCAGTACTTC.